A selection of T cell receptor beta chains follows, all from one sample in a study of shared clonotypes between healthy human individuals. TCRdb's table, derived via immunoSEQ multiplex PCR, lists solely in-frame clones and lacks some. The repertoire holds 650,000 to 700,000 clones, with 90% as singletons. The source material was memory CD8+ T cells from PBMCs. These receptors were obtained from a man younger than 35 in good health. Some clones in this sample may be carry-over from other donors' samples. The CDR3 runs from the conserved cysteine through the conserved F or W. Fields, in order: clone size, J gene, D gene, V gene, CDR3 protein, CDR3 DNA. The D gene is left open where the match is weak. Rows give clone size only sometimes, using once, few, many, or a class for an expanded clone.

size: .; J: TRBJ1-1; D: .; V: TRBV11-2; CDR3: CASSPMNTEAFF; DNA: TGTGCCAGCAGCCCCATGAACACTGAAGCTTTCTTT
size: .; J: TRBJ2-3; D: .; V: TRBV4-3; CDR3: CASSQATSPAYTQYF; DNA: TGCGCCAGCAGCCAAGCAACGTCACCCGCTTATACGCAGTATTTT
size: once; J: TRBJ2-1; D: TRBD2; V: TRBV19; CDR3: CASIAGARDNEQFF; DNA: TGTGCCAGTATCGCGGGAGCGCGGGACAATGAGCAGTTCTTC
size: .; J: TRBJ2-1; D: TRBD2; V: TRBV5-1; CDR3: CASSFTTGPSGKGGQFF; DNA: TGCGCCAGCAGCTTCACCACTGGGCCTAGCGGGAAGGGAGGGCAGTTCTTC
size: .; J: TRBJ2-2; D: .; V: TRBV6-5; CDR3: CASRRSAGELFF; DNA: TGTGCCAGCAGGAGGAGCGCCGGGGAGCTGTTTTTT
size: .; J: TRBJ2-7; D: .; V: TRBV27; CDR3: CASSLAGFPDEQYF; DNA: TGTGCCAGCAGTTTAGCAGGTTTCCCCGACGAGCAGTACTTC
size: .; J: TRBJ2-1; D: .; V: TRBV7-2; CDR3: CASSLLLATLEQFF; DNA: TGTGCCAGCAGCTTACTGCTAGCGACTCTTGAGCAGTTCTTC
size: .; J: TRBJ1-1; D: .; V: TRBV7-9; CDR3: CASSQTVTEAFF; DNA: TGTGCCAGCAGCCAGACGGTGACTGAAGCTTTCTTT
size: once; J: TRBJ2-1; D: .; V: TRBV4-3; CDR3: CASSQANEGTYNEQFF; DNA: TGCGCCAGCAGCCAAGCGAACGAGGGGACCTACAATGAGCAGTTCTTC
size: .; J: TRBJ2-7; D: .; V: TRBV4-1; CDR3: CASSQDSRQPISYEQYF; DNA: TGCGCCAGCAGCCAAGATTCACGGCAGCCGATCTCCTACGAGCAGTACTTC
size: .; J: TRBJ2-6; D: .; V: TRBV5-1; CDR3: CASSLVSSGANVLTF; DNA: TGCGCCAGCAGCTTGGTGTCCTCTGGGGCCAACGTCCTGACTTTC
size: .; J: TRBJ2-7; D: .; V: TRBV7-3; CDR3: CASSLIGAAGYEQYF; DNA: TGTGCCAGCAGCTTAATCGGGGCCGCAGGCTACGAGCAGTACTTC
size: few; J: TRBJ2-2; D: .; V: TRBV10-3; CDR3: CAISDIHYTGELFF; DNA: TGTGCCATCAGTGATATACATTACACCGGGGAGCTGTTTTTT
size: .; J: TRBJ2-2; D: TRBD2; V: TRBV6-1; CDR3: CASSESLLAGVGNTGELFF; DNA: TGTGCCAGCAGTGAATCTCTTCTAGCGGGAGTAGGTAACACCGGGGAGCTGTTTTTT
size: .; J: TRBJ1-2; D: .; V: TRBV7-9; CDR3: CASSLAGTNYGYTF; DNA: TGTGCCAGCAGCTTAGCGGGTACTAACTATGGCTACACCTTC
size: .; J: TRBJ2-1; D: .; V: TRBV19; CDR3: CASSIIPSSYNEQFF; DNA: TGTGCCAGTAGTATTATCCCGAGCTCCTACAATGAGCAGTTCTTC
size: .; J: TRBJ2-1; D: .; V: TRBV11-2; CDR3: CASSDSEYNEQFF; DNA: TGTGCCAGCAGCGACAGTGAGTACAATGAGCAGTTCTTC
size: .; J: TRBJ1-5; D: .; V: TRBV11-2; CDR3: CASSPSKGDSNQPQHF; DNA: TGTGCCAGCAGCCCATCCAAGGGAGATAGCAATCAGCCCCAGCATTTT
size: .; J: TRBJ2-7; D: .; V: TRBV2; CDR3: CASRPGPLLSYEQYF; DNA: TGTGCCAGCAGGCCCGGACCGCTCCTCTCCTACGAGCAGTACTTC
size: once; J: TRBJ2-7; D: TRBD1; V: TRBV7-2; CDR3: CATFIRGTGEQYF; DNA: TGTGCCACCTTCATCAGGGGGACAGGCGAGCAGTACTTC
size: .; J: TRBJ2-7; D: TRBD2; V: TRBV2; CDR3: CASRGTSGAYEQYF; DNA: TGTGCCAGCAGGGGGACTAGCGGGGCCTACGAGCAGTACTTC
size: .; J: TRBJ1-3; D: TRBD1; V: TRBV6-5; CDR3: CASSTGTGSGNTIYF; DNA: TGTGCCAGCAGCACCGGGACAGGCTCTGGAAACACCATATATTTT
size: .; J: TRBJ1-2; D: TRBD1; V: TRBV7-9; CDR3: CASSLDRQGANYGYTF; DNA: TGTGCCAGCAGCTTAGACAGACAGGGGGCTAACTATGGCTACACCTTC
size: .; J: TRBJ2-3; D: .; V: TRBV7-9; CDR3: CASSGRGGSTDTQYF; DNA: TGTGCCAGCAGCGGCAGGGGCGGTAGCACAGATACGCAGTATTTT
size: .; J: TRBJ2-5; D: .; V: TRBV28; CDR3: CASSLFTGEETQYF; DNA: TGTGCCAGCAGTTTATTTACGGGTGAAGAGACCCAGTACTTC
size: .; J: TRBJ2-7; D: .; V: TRBV28; CDR3: CASKTNWEQYF; DNA: TGTGCCAGCAAGACCAATTGGGAGCAGTACTTC